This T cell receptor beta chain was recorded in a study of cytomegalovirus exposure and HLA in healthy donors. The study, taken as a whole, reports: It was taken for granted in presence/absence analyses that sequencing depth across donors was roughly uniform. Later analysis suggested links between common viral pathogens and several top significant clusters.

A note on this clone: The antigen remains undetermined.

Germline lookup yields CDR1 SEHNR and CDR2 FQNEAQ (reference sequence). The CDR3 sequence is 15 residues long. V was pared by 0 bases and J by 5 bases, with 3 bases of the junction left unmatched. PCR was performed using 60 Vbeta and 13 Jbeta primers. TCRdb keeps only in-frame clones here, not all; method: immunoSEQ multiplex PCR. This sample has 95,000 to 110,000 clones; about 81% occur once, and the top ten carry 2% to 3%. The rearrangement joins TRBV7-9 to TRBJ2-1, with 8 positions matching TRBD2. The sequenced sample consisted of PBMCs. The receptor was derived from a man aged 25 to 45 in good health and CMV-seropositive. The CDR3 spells CASSLASGVHNEQFF. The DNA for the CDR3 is TGTGCCAGCAGCTTAGCTAGCGGGGTTCACAATGAGCAGTTCTTC.